Listed below are T cell receptor beta chains from one sample, sequenced in a study of blood T cell repertoires in COVID-19. Data came from immunoSEQ multiplex PCR; TCRdb stores just in-frame clones and leaves some out. Of 300,000 to 450,000 clones in the sample, around 89% are singletons; the top ten hold 0.9% to 1.1%. Sequenced: PBMCs or T cells enriched from blood (not recorded which). These receptors were collected from a man between 18 and 29 years old who had recovered from COVID-19. Both conserved end residues are part of each CDR3. The order of the fields is V gene, clone size, D gene, J gene, CDR3 protein, CDR3 DNA. A D gene is named only where the DNA matches it firmly. Rows may omit the clone size; those that give it use once, few, many or a size class.

V: TRBV7-2; size: NA; D: TRBD2; J: TRBJ2-3; CDR3: CASSLPGTSGRDTQYF; DNA: TGTGCCAGCAGCTTACCCGGGACTAGCGGGAGAGATACGCAGTATTTT
V: TRBV9; size: NA; D: NA; J: TRBJ1-6; CDR3: CASSDWGVGSPLHF; DNA: TGTGCCAGCAGCGACTGGGGGGTAGGATCACCCCTCCACTTT
V: TRBV12-5; size: NA; D: NA; J: TRBJ1-2; CDR3: CASGLVLPGAPYGYTF; DNA: TGTGCTAGTGGTTTGGTACTACCAGGGGCTCCCTATGGCTACACCTTC
V: TRBV5-6; size: NA; D: TRBD1; J: TRBJ2-5; CDR3: CASSTGQRETQYF; DNA: TGTGCCAGCAGCACGGGACAGAGGGAGACCCAGTACTTC
V: TRBV4-2; size: NA; D: TRBD1; J: TRBJ2-7; CDR3: CASSHTSDRGNEQYF; DNA: TGTGCCAGCAGCCATACTTCTGACAGGGGTAACGAGCAGTACTTC
V: TRBV18; size: NA; D: NA; J: TRBJ2-1; CDR3: CASSAGNEQFF; DNA: TGTGCCAGCTCCGCGGGCAATGAGCAGTTCTTC
V: TRBV3-1/TRBV3-2; size: NA; D: NA; J: TRBJ2-2; CDR3: CASSHFINLATVVTGELFF; DNA: TGTGCCAGCAGCCATTTTATAAATCTTGCCACAGTTGTCACCGGGGAGCTGTTTTTT
V: TRBV3-1/TRBV3-2; size: once; D: TRBD1; J: TRBJ1-4; CDR3: CASSHNRGLNEKLFF; DNA: TGTGCCAGCAGCCATAACAGGGGATTGAATGAAAAACTGTTTTTT
V: TRBV11-3; size: NA; D: TRBD1; J: TRBJ2-5; CDR3: CASSRTGQTGETQYF; DNA: TGTGCCAGCAGCCGGACAGGGCAAACGGGAGAGACCCAGTACTTC
V: TRBV15; size: NA; D: NA; J: TRBJ2-7; CDR3: CATSRAAGIDEQYF; DNA: TGTGCCACCAGCAGAGCCGCAGGTATTGACGAGCAGTACTTC
V: TRBV2; size: NA; D: NA; J: TRBJ2-7; CDR3: CASSPLYEQYF; DNA: TGTGCCAGCAGCCCACTATACGAGCAGTACTTC
V: TRBV3-1/TRBV3-2; size: NA; D: NA; J: TRBJ1-2; CDR3: CASSQEGHWGGYTF; DNA: TGTGCCAGCAGCCAAGAGGGGCATTGGGGTGGCTACACCTTC
V: TRBV12-5; size: NA; D: NA; J: TRBJ2-3; CDR3: CASGLVVGSIDTQYF; DNA: TGTGCTAGTGGTTTGGTAGTCGGTAGTATAGATACGCAGTATTTT
V: TRBV10-3; size: NA; D: NA; J: TRBJ2-5; CDR3: CAISESGRPLETQYF; DNA: TGTGCCATCAGTGAGTCGGGGCGGCCCTTGGAGACCCAGTACTTC
V: TRBV7-9; size: NA; D: NA; J: TRBJ1-3; CDR3: CASSFRGTGNTIYF; DNA: TGTGCCAGCAGCTTCCGGGGGACTGGAAACACCATATATTTT
V: TRBV7-2; size: NA; D: NA; J: TRBJ1-5; CDR3: CASSLRSGGLDGWPQHF; DNA: TGTGCCAGCAGCTTAAGGTCCGGGGGTCTGGATGGCTGGCCCCAGCATTTT
V: TRBV19; size: NA; D: TRBD1; J: TRBJ2-7; CDR3: CASTKGDRGDEQYF; DNA: TGTGCCAGTACTAAAGGGGACAGGGGGGACGAGCAGTACTTC
V: TRBV7-9; size: NA; D: TRBD1; J: TRBJ2-7; CDR3: CASSLWDSYEQYF; DNA: TGTGCCAGCAGCTTATGGGACAGCTACGAGCAGTACTTC
V: TRBV5-1; size: NA; D: TRBD1; J: TRBJ2-1; CDR3: CASSPARGRDRGSGQFF; DNA: TGCGCCAGCAGCCCTGCCAGGGGCCGGGACAGGGGGAGCGGGCAGTTCTTC
V: TRBV15; size: NA; D: NA; J: TRBJ2-3; CDR3: CATSRDWQLTDTQYF; DNA: TGTGCCACCAGCAGAGATTGGCAGTTGACAGATACGCAGTATTTT
V: TRBV28; size: NA; D: TRBD1; J: TRBJ1-5; CDR3: CASSRDSLNNQPQHF; DNA: TGTGCCAGCAGCCGGGACAGCCTAAACAATCAGCCCCAGCATTTT
V: TRBV19; size: NA; D: NA; J: TRBJ1-6; CDR3: CASTGNYNSPLHF; DNA: TGTGCCAGTACCGGGAACTATAATTCACCCCTCCACTTT
V: TRBV19; size: NA; D: TRBD1; J: TRBJ2-3; CDR3: CASRGGQGKVDTQYF; DNA: TGTGCCAGTAGGGGGGGACAGGGTAAGGTAGATACGCAGTATTTT
V: TRBV6-2/TRBV6-3; size: NA; D: NA; J: TRBJ1-5; CDR3: CASSYWGASNQPQHF; DNA: TGTGCCAGCAGTTACTGGGGAGCTAGCAATCAGCCCCAGCATTTT
V: TRBV5-1; size: NA; D: TRBD2; J: TRBJ2-1; CDR3: CASSFGGGRTYNEQFF; DNA: TGCGCCAGCAGCTTCGGGGGCGGGAGGACCTACAATGAGCAGTTCTTC
V: TRBV29-1; size: NA; D: TRBD2; J: TRBJ2-3; CDR3: CSVKLAGADTQYF; DNA: TGCAGCGTTAAGCTAGCGGGAGCGGATACGCAGTATTTT
V: TRBV11-2; size: NA; D: NA; J: TRBJ2-7; CDR3: CASSLGLGGQGYEQYF; DNA: TGTGCCAGCAGCTTAGGACTCGGGGGGCAGGGTTACGAGCAGTACTTC
V: TRBV4-3; size: NA; D: NA; J: TRBJ1-4; CDR3: CASSQGQGYEKLFF; DNA: TGCGCCAGCAGCCAAGGTCAGGGATATGAAAAACTGTTTTTT
V: TRBV5-1; size: NA; D: NA; J: TRBJ2-5; CDR3: CASSLNRETQYF; DNA: TGCGCCAGCAGCTTGAATAGAGAGACCCAGTACTTC
V: TRBV30; size: NA; D: NA; J: TRBJ1-6; CDR3: CAWRRQGNSPLHF; DNA: TGTGCCTGGAGAAGGCAGGGAAATTCACCCCTCCACTTT
V: TRBV3-1/TRBV3-2; size: NA; D: NA; J: TRBJ1-1; CDR3: CASSLKQGTEAFF; DNA: TGTGCCAGCAGCCTCAAGCAGGGGACTGAAGCTTTCTTT
V: TRBV7-3; size: NA; D: NA; J: TRBJ2-1; CDR3: CASSTVLDNEQFF; DNA: TGTGCCAGCAGTACCGTACTAGACAATGAGCAGTTCTTC
V: TRBV7-2; size: NA; D: TRBD2; J: TRBJ2-7; CDR3: CASSLVGWASGGSYEQYF; DNA: TGTGCCAGCAGCTTAGTTGGTTGGGCTAGCGGGGGATCCTACGAGCAGTACTTC
V: TRBV5-1; size: NA; D: NA; J: TRBJ1-2; CDR3: CASSLGGYGYTF; DNA: TGCGCCAGCAGCTTGGGCGGCTATGGCTACACCTTC
V: TRBV9; size: NA; D: TRBD2; J: TRBJ2-7; CDR3: CASSDSPTSGAYEQYF; DNA: TGTGCCAGCAGTGACTCCCCGACTAGCGGGGCCTACGAGCAGTACTTC
V: TRBV3-1/TRBV3-2; size: NA; D: NA; J: TRBJ1-1; CDR3: CASSQDTRTEAFF; DNA: TGTGCCAGCAGCCAAGATACGAGGACTGAAGCTTTCTTT
V: TRBV9; size: NA; D: NA; J: TRBJ2-5; CDR3: CASSATGQSRQGTQYF; DNA: TGTGCCAGCAGCGCCACCGGACAGAGCCGACAAGGGACCCAGTACTTC
V: TRBV2; size: once; D: NA; J: TRBJ1-2; CDR3: CASSGQGTNYGYTF; DNA: TGTGCCAGCAGTGGGCAGGGGACTAACTATGGCTACACCTTC
V: TRBV7-6; size: NA; D: TRBD2; J: TRBJ2-5; CDR3: CASSSTLLAEYQETQYF; DNA: TGTGCCAGCAGCTCAACCCTTCTAGCGGAGTACCAAGAGACCCAGTACTTC
V: TRBV19; size: NA; D: NA; J: TRBJ1-5; CDR3: CASSMVRTPTDYSNQPQHF; DNA: TGTGCCAGTAGTATGGTCCGAACCCCGACAGATTATAGCAATCAGCCCCAGCATTTT
V: TRBV7-6; size: NA; D: NA; J: TRBJ2-6; CDR3: CASSFYSGANVLTF; DNA: TGTGCCAGCAGCTTTTACTCTGGGGCCAACGTCCTGACTTTC
V: TRBV21-1; size: few; D: NA; J: TRBJ1-3; CDR3: CASSIPRTGVWGNTIYF; DNA: TGTGCCAGCAGCATACCGAGGACAGGGGTGTGGGGAAACACCATATATTTT